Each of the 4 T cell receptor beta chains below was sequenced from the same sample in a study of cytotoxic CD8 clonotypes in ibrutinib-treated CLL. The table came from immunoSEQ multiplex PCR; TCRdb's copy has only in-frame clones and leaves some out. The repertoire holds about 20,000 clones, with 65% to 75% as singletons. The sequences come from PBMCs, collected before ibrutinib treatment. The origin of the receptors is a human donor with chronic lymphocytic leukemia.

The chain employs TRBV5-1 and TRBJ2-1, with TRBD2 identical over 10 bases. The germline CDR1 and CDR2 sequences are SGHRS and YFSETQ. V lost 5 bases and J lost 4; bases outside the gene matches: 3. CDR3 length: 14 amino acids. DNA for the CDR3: TGCGCCAGCAGGACTAGCGGGCCATACAATGAGCAGTTCTTC. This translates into CASRTSGPYNEQFF.

The CDR3 sequence: CASSRAGGPFYTDTQYF. Written as DNA, the CDR3 is TGTGCCAGCAGCCGAGCGGGAGGGCCTTTTTACACAGATACGCAGTATTTT. V is TRBV7-9 and J is TRBJ2-3; TRBD2 agrees at 10 bases. Unmatched junction bases numbered 10, after V lost 5 bases and J lost 2 bases. The CDR3 is 17 residues long. CDR1 SEHNR and CDR2 FQNEAQ come from the germline V gene (reference sequence).

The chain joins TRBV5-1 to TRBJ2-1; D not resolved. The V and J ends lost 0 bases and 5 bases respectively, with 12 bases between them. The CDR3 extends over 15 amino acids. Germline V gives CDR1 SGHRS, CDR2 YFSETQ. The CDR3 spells CASSLERDLNNEQFF. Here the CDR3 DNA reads TGCGCCAGCAGCTTGGAGAGAGACTTGAACAATGAGCAGTTCTTC.

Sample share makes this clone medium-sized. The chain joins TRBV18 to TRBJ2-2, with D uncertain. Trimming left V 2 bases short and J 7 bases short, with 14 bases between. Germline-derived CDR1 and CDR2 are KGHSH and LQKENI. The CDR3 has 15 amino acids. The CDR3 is CASSPKDTGGGELFF. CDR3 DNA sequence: TGTGCCAGCTCACCAAAAGACACTGGTGGCGGGGAGCTGTTTTTT.